Listed here are 26 T cell receptor beta chains from one sample, sequenced in a study of blood T cell repertoires in COVID-19. TCRdb's copy holds only in-frame clones and misses some; the assay was immunoSEQ multiplex PCR. Of under 350,000 clones listed, just over 85% are singletons. Material: PBMCs or T cells enriched from blood (not recorded which). The source is a man aged 25 to 40 who had recovered from COVID-19.

The CDR3 is CASSLMQVSGNTIYF. The CDR3 region has the DNA TGTGCCAGCAGTTTAATGCAGGTCTCTGGAAACACCATATATTTT. The chain combines TRBV28 with TRBJ1-3; D is unresolved. Germline loops: CDR1 MDHEN, CDR2 SYDVKM. Trimming took off 2 bases at V and 0 bases at J, with 8 bases between the two ends. The CDR3 sequence is 15 residues long.

The V call is TRBV11-3, the J call TRBJ2-1; no clear D gene. Deletions cut 3 bases from V and 6 bases from J, with 12 bases between. The CDR3 is 14 residues long. CDR1 SGHNT and CDR2 YENEEA come from the germline V gene. In DNA, the CDR3 is TGTGCCAGCAGCTTCCGCCCTGGCGGCAATGAGCAGTTCTTC. This codes for CASSFRPGGNEQFF.

This clone was detected only once. The chain couples TRBV4-1 to TRBJ1-6, with TRBD1 identical over 10 bases. The germline CDR1 and CDR2 sequences are MGHRA and YSYEKL. The CDR3 extends over 15 amino acids. Trimming cost V 3 bases and J 7 bases; bases outside gene matches: 3. CDR3 DNA sequence: TGCGCCAGCAGCCAGATGGGACAGGGGAATTCACCCCTCCACTTT. This encodes CASSQMGQGNSPLHF.

CDR3 residues: CASSPFSDRVEQFF. The CDR3 region has the DNA TGTGCCAGCAGCCCATTCTCCGACAGGGTGGAGCAGTTCTTC. The J gene is TRBJ2-1, the V gene TRBV3-1 (or the pseudogene TRBV3-2); 7 bases line up with TRBD1. CDR1 and CDR2 (germline): LGHDT, YNNKEL (reference sequence). This CDR3 is 14 amino acids long. V shed 4 bases, J shed 10 bases, and the junction held 10 bases outside the gene matches.

This chain uses TRBV3-1 (or the pseudogene TRBV3-2) with TRBJ1-6; unclear D gene. CDR1 and CDR2 from the germline V gene are LGHDT and YNNKEL (reference sequence). Deletions cut 2 bases from V and 0 bases from J, with 8 bases between. This CDR3 is built from 16 residues. CDR3 loop: CASSQRGSSYNSPLHF. The CDR3 DNA is TGTGCCAGCAGCCAACGGGGAAGCTCCTATAATTCACCCCTCCACTTT.

This clone was seen a handful of times. Here the CDR3 DNA reads TGTGCCAGCAGCTTAAGCGGGGTCCCTCGCTACGAGCAGTACTTC. This encodes CASSLSGVPRYEQYF. The chain recombines TRBV7-2 with TRBJ2-7, with 7 positions matching TRBD2. V shed 2 bases and J 3 bases; nucleotides not matched to a gene: 7. Per the germline V gene, CDR1 is SGHTA and CDR2 is FQGNSA. The CDR3 is 15 residues long.

V is TRBV7-2 and J is TRBJ1-4; 7 bases fit TRBD1. Germline assignment: CDR1 SGHTA and CDR2 FQGNSA. The CDR3 covers 16 residues. V lost 0 bases and J lost 5; bases outside the gene matches: 6. CDR3 amino acids: CASSLAPDRENEKLFF. The CDR3 region has the DNA TGTGCCAGCAGCTTAGCCCCCGACAGGGAAAATGAAAAACTGTTTTTT.

This chain connects TRBV6-2 or TRBV6-3 to TRBJ1-2, with 7 nucleotides matching TRBD1. J lost 2 bases, V lost 5 bases, and 2 bases had no gene match. Germline CDR1 is MNHEY and CDR2 is SVGEGT. This CDR3 comprises 13 residues. In DNA, the CDR3 is TGTGCCAGCAGTCAGGGACAGAACTATGGCTACACCTTC. Translation gives CASSQGQNYGYTF.

The chain employs TRBV28 and TRBJ1-5; 7 bases agree with TRBD1. This CDR3 is built from 17 residues. Germline V CDR1 and CDR2: MDHEN, SYDVKM. The CDR3 DNA follows: TGTGCTACCAGAATCCGTTTTGGGACAGTGATCAATCAGCCCCAGCATTTT. This sequence encodes CATRIRFGTVINQPQHF. Variable domain in full (rest from reference TRBV28 and TRBJ1-5): DVKVTQSSRYLVKRTGEKVFLECVQDMDHENMFWYRQDPGLGLRLIYFSYDVKMKEKGDIPEGYSVSREKKERFSLILESASTNQTSMYLCATRIRFGTVINQPQHFGDGTRLSIL.

The V and J genes are TRBV18 and TRBJ1-6; TRBD1 is a possible D gene (5 bases). V was pared by 6 bases and J by 6 bases, with 15 bases between. CDR1 is KGHSH and CDR2 is LQKENI in the germline V gene. CDR3 length: 15 residues. CDR3: CASSTRGTSNSPLHF. The CDR3 nucleotides are TGTGCCAGCTCGACCAGAGGGACTAGTAATTCACCCCTCCACTTT.

The chain has TRBV5-1 and TRBJ1-2; 9 bases align to TRBD1. Germline V lookup: CDR1 SGHRS, CDR2 YFSETQ. The length of the CDR3 is 16 residues. The ends lost 4 bases at V and 4 bases at J; junction bases unmatched: 11. CDR3 protein: CASSKSAGQGLYGYTF. The CDR3 DNA is TGCGCCAGCAGCAAATCCGCGGGACAGGGTCTCTATGGCTACACCTTC. Full variable domain (missing parts from reference TRBV5-1 and TRBJ1-2): KAGVTQTPRYLIKTRGQQVTLSCSPISGHRSVSWYQQTPGQGLQFLFEYFSETQRNKGNFPGRFSGRQFSNSRSEMNVSTLELGDSALYLCASSKSAGQGLYGYTFGSGTRLTVV.

The CDR3 DNA follows: TGTGCCAGCTCACCAAGGACAGGGCGGACTAATGAAAAACTGTTTTTT. The encoded protein is CASSPRTGRTNEKLFF. This chain joins TRBV18 and TRBJ1-4, with 8 bases matching TRBD1. The CDR3 has 16 residues. Germline CDR1 KGHSH, CDR2 LQKENI. The trim removed 2 bases at V and 2 bases at J, leaving 4 bases unmatched.

The chain recombines TRBV5-1 with TRBJ1-3; 7 nucleotides line up with TRBD1. Germline V gene sequence: CDR1 SGHRS, CDR2 YFSETQ. The ends lost 4 bases at V and 6 bases at J; junction bases unmatched: 4. The CDR3 totals 13 residues. The CDR3 nucleotides are TGCGCCAGCAGCGAAGGGGGCGAAAACACCATATATTTT. It encodes CASSEGGENTIYF.

Only one count was recorded for this clone. The rearrangement uses TRBV5-1 and TRBJ2-3; 11 bases fit TRBD2. V was pared by 0 bases and J by 5 bases, with 2 bases of the junction left unmatched. The CDR3 runs to 15 residues. Germline V CDR1 and CDR2: SGHRS, YFSETQ. This CDR3 is CASSLGLAGIDTQYF. The CDR3 bases are TGCGCCAGCAGCTTGGGACTAGCGGGGATAGATACGCAGTATTTT.

V gene TRBV2 combines with J gene TRBJ1-1, with TRBD1 identical over 8 bases. With V trimmed by 7 bases and J by 4 bases, 8 bases remained unmatched. The CDR3 is 14 amino acids. Per the germline V gene, CDR1 is SNHLY and CDR2 is FYNNEI. The DNA of the CDR3 is TGTGCCAGCATGACAGGGGTGGGGTCCACTGAAGCTTTCTTT. Residues: CASMTGVGSTEAFF. Filled out from reference TRBV2 and TRBJ1-1, the complete variable domain reads EPEVTQTPSHQVTQMGQEVILRCVPISNHLYFYWYRQILGQKVEFLVSFYNNEISEKSEIFDDQFSVERPDGSNFTLKIRSTKLEDSAMYFCASMTGVGSTEAFFGQGTRLTVV.

As to this clone: This sample includes further DNA sequences coding for the same CDR3. The chain joins TRBV11-2 to TRBJ1-2; D unresolved. The ends were cut back, 1 base at V and 3 bases at J, with 6 bases in the middle. The length of the CDR3 is 13 residues. Germline V gene data show CDR1 as SGHAT and CDR2 as FQNNGV. CDR3 residues: CASSLVGDYGYTF. The CDR3 bases are TGTGCCAGCAGCTTAGTCGGAGACTATGGCTACACCTTC. The full variable domain, with the rest looked up from reference TRBV11-2 and TRBJ1-2, is EAGVAQSPRYKIIEKRQSVAFWCNPISGHATLYWYQQILGQGPKLLIQFQNNGVVDDSQLPKDRFSAERLKGVDSTLKIQPAKLEDSAVYLCASSLVGDYGYTFGSGTRLTVV.

Of note for this clone: At one end the junction does not follow the germline gene, possibly because of a read error. The same CDR3 can be traced to other DNA sequences in this sample. V and J are TRBV30 and TRBJ2-3; 9 bases agree with TRBD1. Germline-derived CDR1 and CDR2 are GTSNPN and SVGIG (reference sequence). CDR3 length equals 15 residues. The CDR3 nucleotides read TGTGCCTGGAGTGTAGGGACAGGGTTCACAGATACACAGTATTTT. Its translation: CAWSVGTGFTDTQYF.

The chain is built from TRBV6-2 or TRBV6-3 and TRBJ1-6, with 10 bases fitting TRBD1. This CDR3 comprises 15 residues. CDR1 and CDR2 (germline): MNHEY, SVGEGT. V trimming: 4 bases; J trimming: 10 bases; junction bases outside the gene matches: 7. CDR3 residues: CASSWGGTGDSPLHF. CDR3 in DNA: TGTGCCAGCAGTTGGGGCGGGACAGGGGACTCACCCCTCCACTTT.

The V and J genes are TRBV2 and TRBJ1-6; no reliable D call. V was cut by 8 bases and J by 0 bases, with 11 bases left in between. Germline lookup yields CDR1 SNHLY and CDR2 FYNNEI. The CDR3 runs 15 residues. CDR3 nucleotides: TGTGCCAGCCAACCCGACATCTCCTATAATTCACCCCTCCACTTT. Residues: CASQPDISYNSPLHF.

For the CDR3, the DNA is TGTGCCAGCAGCTTAGTCACAGGCGGTAATGAAAAACTGTTTTTT. Translated, it gives CASSLVTGGNEKLFF. The chain is built from TRBV6-5 and TRBJ1-4; D may be TRBD1 (5 bases). CDR3 length equals 15 residues. Germline loops: CDR1 MNHEY, CDR2 SVGAGI. The V end was cut by 6 bases, the J end by 4 bases, with 15 bases between.

The chain recombines TRBV2 with TRBJ2-7; possibly TRBD2 for D (5 bases). V lost 2 bases and J 2 bases, leaving 13 bases between the germline ends. Germline V gives CDR1 SNHLY, CDR2 FYNNEI. The CDR3 extends over 15 amino acids. This CDR3 reads CASSEWGAPAYEQYF. CDR3 sequence (DNA): TGTGCCAGCAGTGAATGGGGAGCCCCGGCCTACGAGCAGTACTTC. Full variable domain (missing parts from reference TRBV2 and TRBJ2-7): EPEVTQTPSHQVTQMGQEVILRCVPISNHLYFYWYRQILGQKVEFLVSFYNNEISEKSEIFDDQFSVERPDGSNFTLKIRSTKLEDSAMYFCASSEWGAPAYEQYFGPGTRLTVT.

This clone was detected only once. The chain has TRBV6-5 and TRBJ2-7; D possibly corresponds to TRBD2 (5 bases). The germline CDR1 and CDR2 sequences are MNHEY and SVGAGI. This CDR3 region has 15 residues. V shed 7 bases and J shed 4 bases, with 20 bases lying between them. The CDR3 region has the DNA TGTGCCAGCACCCCCCCGGGTAGCGAATTATACGAGCAGTACTTC. Translated, it gives CASTPPGSELYEQYF.

DNA for the CDR3: TGTGCCAGCAGCGTAGAGGGACTGGTCTACAATGAGCAGTTCTTC. Protein: CASSVEGLVYNEQFF. This chain joins TRBV9 and TRBJ2-1; D perhaps matches TRBD2 (6 bases). V was clipped by 0 bases and J by 3 bases, with 10 bases between them. The germline CDR1 and CDR2 sequences are SGDLS and YYNGEE. The CDR3 runs 15 residues.

V and J are TRBV18 and TRBJ2-7; 8 bases map to TRBD2. This CDR3 has 17 amino acids. Trimming cost V 2 bases and J 2 bases; bases outside gene matches: 11. Germline V gives CDR1 KGHSH, CDR2 LQKENI. The CDR3 sequence is CASSPKIRGGNPYEQYF. CDR3 DNA sequence: TGTGCCAGCTCACCAAAGATCCGCGGGGGGAACCCCTACGAGCAGTACTTC.

This sequence joins TRBV11-2 and TRBJ1-3; D is uncertain. Germline V gene data show CDR1 as SGHAT and CDR2 as FQNNGV. CDR3 length equals 16 residues. V was cut by 3 bases and J by 0 bases, with 12 bases left in between. The CDR3 coding sequence is TGTGCCAGCAGCTTTGGCATGGGGAGCTCTGGAAACACCATATATTTT. This sequence encodes CASSFGMGSSGNTIYF.

The chain has TRBV5-1 and TRBJ1-1; perhaps TRBD1 as D (5 bases). The CDR3 spans 15 residues. CDR1 and CDR2 from the germline V gene are SGHRS and YFSETQ. V was trimmed by 0 bases and J by 4 bases, leaving 13 bases between them. The CDR3 reads CASSLAWQGGTEAFF. CDR3 coding DNA: TGCGCCAGCAGCTTGGCCTGGCAGGGTGGCACTGAAGCTTTCTTT.